The following is a T cell receptor beta chain sequence with its context. Germline-derived CDR1 and CDR2 are SGHRS and YFSETQ. Losses at the gene ends were 4 bases for V and 2 bases for J; bases not matched to a gene: 9. The CDR3 has 15 amino acids. The data stem from a study of blood T cell repertoires in COVID-19. Background on the study: T cells, B-cell-depleted T cells, or PBMCs supplied cDNA or gDNA.

The data were produced by immunoSEQ multiplex PCR, yet TCRdb's version contains in-frame clones alone and is incomplete. The sample comprises approximately 51,000 clones, 80% to 90% of which are singletons, and around 2.2% rests with the top ten. The sequence was obtained from a woman aged 80 or over with COVID-19, enrolled during active disease. The material sequenced was peripheral blood. The J gene is TRBJ2-7, the V gene TRBV5-1; 7 bases fit TRBD1. CDR3 sequence: CASSVRPGTAYEQYF. The CDR3 coding sequence is TGCGCCAGCAGCGTACGCCCCGGGACAGCCTACGAGCAGTACTTC.